This paragraph reports one TCR beta chain. Its cognate antigen is unknown. This sample is part of a study of cytomegalovirus exposure and HLA in healthy donors. Study-wide context: Within the Caucasian-associated ancestry cluster were 65% to 85% of the roughly 380 genotyped donors. Whole-study findings and limits: The records held CMV serostatus as the only immune exposure information. The Asian-associated ancestry cluster reportedly had fewer N-insertions than the approximately 650-donor mean in a later analysis. Productive rates of about 87% or about 30% were seen for most TCR beta V segments in an earlier analysis.

PCR was performed using 60 Vbeta and 13 Jbeta primers. Only in-frame clones appear in the TCRdb table, and some are missing; sequencing was by immunoSEQ multiplex PCR. In the table there are 150,000 to 200,000 clones, roughly 81% of which are singletons. Material for sequencing was PBMCs. This clonotype was obtained from a woman aged 18-30 years in good health and CMV-seropositive.

Here the CDR3 DNA reads TGTGCCAGCGGCGGGGGGGCCCTGGATACGCAGTATTTT. It specifies CASGGGALDTQYF. This chain connects TRBV6-5 to TRBJ2-3; 9 nucleotides line up with TRBD2. This CDR3 has 13 amino acids. The trim removed 8 bases at V and 6 bases at J, leaving 6 bases unmatched. CDR1 and CDR2 from the germline V gene are MNHEY and SVGAGI.